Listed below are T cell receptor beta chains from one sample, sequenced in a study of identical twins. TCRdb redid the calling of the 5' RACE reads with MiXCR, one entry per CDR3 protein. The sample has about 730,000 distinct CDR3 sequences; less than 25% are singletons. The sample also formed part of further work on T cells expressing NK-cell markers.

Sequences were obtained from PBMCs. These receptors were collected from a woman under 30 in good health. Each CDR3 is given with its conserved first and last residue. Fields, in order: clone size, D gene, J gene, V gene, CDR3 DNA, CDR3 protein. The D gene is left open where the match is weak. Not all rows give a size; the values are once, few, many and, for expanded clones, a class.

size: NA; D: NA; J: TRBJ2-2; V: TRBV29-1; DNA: TGCAGCGTTGAAGATCGGTACGGGGGAACCGGGGAGCTGTTTTTT; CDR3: CSVEDRYGGTGELFF
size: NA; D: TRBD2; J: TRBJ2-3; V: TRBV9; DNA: TGTGCCAGCAGCGCGGGACTAGCGGGAGTTGGAGATACGCAGTATTTT; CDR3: CASSAGLAGVGDTQYF
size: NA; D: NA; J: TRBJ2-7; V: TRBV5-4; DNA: TGTGCCAGCAGCTTGGAGGAGTACGAGCAGTACTTC; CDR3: CASSLEEYEQYF
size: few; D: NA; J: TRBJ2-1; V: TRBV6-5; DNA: TGTGCCAGCAGTTCTGGAGTGTTCAATGAGCAGTTCTTC; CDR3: CASSSGVFNEQFF
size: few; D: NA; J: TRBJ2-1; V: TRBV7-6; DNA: TGTGCCAGCAGCTTAAGTGCCCTCCCGTACAATGAGCAGTTCTTC; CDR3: CASSLSALPYNEQFF
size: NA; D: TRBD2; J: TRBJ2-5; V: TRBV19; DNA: TGTGCCAGTACCGGGACTAGCCGTCGGACCCAGTACTTC; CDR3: CASTGTSRRTQYF
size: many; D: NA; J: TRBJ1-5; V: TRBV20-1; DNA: TGCAGTGCTAGTGGACGGTATCAGCCCCAGCATTTT; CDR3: CSASGRYQPQHF
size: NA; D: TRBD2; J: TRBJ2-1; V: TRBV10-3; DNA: TGTGCCATCAGTGATTGGGGCGGGAGAATGAATGAGCAGTTCTTC; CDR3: CAISDWGGRMNEQFF
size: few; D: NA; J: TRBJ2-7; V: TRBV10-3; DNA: TGTGCCATCAGTGGAGGCAGGAATGATTACGAGCAGTACTTC; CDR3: CAISGGRNDYEQYF
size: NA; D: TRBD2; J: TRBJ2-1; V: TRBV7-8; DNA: TGTGCCAGCAGCTTAGCTAGCGGGAGGTCGCAGGGGCAGTTCTTC; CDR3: CASSLASGRSQGQFF